Described below is a single T cell receptor beta chain sequence and its context. The CDR3 sequence is 14 residues long. J gave up 8 bases and V 6 bases, and 11 bases lay outside the gene matches. Germline CDR1 reads LNHDA; CDR2 reads SQIVND (reference sequence). This sample was included in a study of blood T cell repertoires in COVID-19. Study-wide context: Material from acute and convalescent COVID-19 was sourced from the United States, Italy and Spain. PBMCs, B-cell-depleted T cells, or T cells were the source of the cDNA or gDNA that made up the material.

Per the study methods: Researchers report that nucleated cell counts were estimated from reference gene primer amplification. Repertoires were generated with immunoSEQ multiplex PCR, while TCRdb's copy carries only in-frame clones and drops some. V and J calls and clone size are those listed in that table; D and trimming were worked out from the DNA. The sample records about 130,000 clones, 85% being singletons. The chain combines TRBV19 with TRBJ1-2, with 8 bases that match TRBD1. The receptor comes from a human donor in a cohort sampled during active COVID-19. The sequenced material came from peripheral blood. Written as DNA, the CDR3 is TGTGCCAGTAGAAGGTTGGACAGGGAACGAGGCTACACCTTC. It specifies CASRRLDRERGYTF.